Listed below are T cell receptor beta chains from one sample, sequenced in a study of Graves' ophthalmopathy and Graves' hyperthyroidism. TCRdb passed the multiplex PCR reads through MiXCR, listing each CDR3 protein once. Here the sample spans 1 million to 1.3 million distinct CDR3 sequences, approximately 35% being singletons. The sample taken for sequencing was peripheral blood or thyroid tissue (not recorded which). The receptors shown here come from an adult man with Graves' hyperthyroidism. The CDR3 runs from the conserved cysteine through the conserved F or W. D genes are given only for firm matches. Clone size is shown for a subset of rows, as once, few, many or a class of expanded clone.

d_call cdr3_length clone_size j_call v_call cdr3_aa cdr3_nt
. 13 . TRBJ2-5 TRBV25-1 CASSHGGLETQYF TGTGCCAGCAGCCACGGGGGGCTCGAGACCCAGTACTTC
. 15 many TRBJ1-6 TRBV4-3 CASSQFRPDNSPLHF TGCGCCAGCAGCCAGTTTCGACCTGATAATTCACCCCTCCACTTT
TRBD1 18 few TRBJ2-2 TRBV7-9 CASSSVEKTGIFTGEPFF TGTGCCAGCAGCTCCGTAGAGAAGACAGGGATTTTTACCGGGGAGCCGTTTTTT
. 15 many TRBJ2-7 TRBV20-1 CSARARTDGAYEQYF TGCAGTGCTAGAGCCCGGACGGACGGAGCCTACGAGCAGTACTTC
TRBD2 13 many TRBJ2-5 TRBV12-3/TRBV12-4 CAIASGRAETQYF TGTGCCATCGCTAGCGGGAGAGCGGAGACCCAGTACTTC
TRBD2 15 . TRBJ2-7 TRBV7-2 CASSFTGLAENEQYF TGTGCCAGCAGCTTCACGGGACTAGCGGAAAACGAGCAGTACTTC
TRBD1 13 many TRBJ1-1 TRBV12-3/TRBV12-4 CASRGQGAVGAFF TGTGCCAGCAGGGGACAGGGGGCTGTCGGAGCTTTCTTT
. 18 . TRBJ2-7 TRBV7-2 CASSLRHGGTKSSYEQYF TGTGCCAGCAGCTTACGACATGGCGGGACAAAGAGCTCCTACGAGCAGTACTTC
. 17 . TRBJ1-1 TRBV19 CASSIDRGNRASLEAFF TGTGCCAGTAGTATAGACAGGGGAAATCGGGCCTCACTTGAAGCTTTCTTT
. 13 . TRBJ2-5 TRBV10-3 CAISEGAEETQYF TGTGCCATCAGTGAGGGGGCGGAAGAGACCCAGTACTTC
. 14 many TRBJ2-5 TRBV12-3/TRBV12-4 CASRTSTEQETQYF TGTGCCAGCAGGACTTCGACAGAGCAAGAGACCCAGTACTTC
TRBD1 14 once TRBJ2-7 TRBV29-1 CSVHQGQGADEQYF TGCAGCGTTCACCAGGGACAGGGGGCGGACGAGCAGTACTTC
. 14 once TRBJ2-7 TRBV9 CASSVGQRTYEQYF TGTGCCAGCAGCGTAGGACAGAGAACCTACGAGCAGTACTTC
. 15 many TRBJ1-4 TRBV5-1 CASSLMGAPNEKLFF TGCGCCAGCAGCTTGATGGGGGCCCCGAATGAAAAACTGTTTTTT
. 16 few TRBJ2-5 TRBV10-3 CASMSEWTANQETQYF TGTGCCAGCATGTCGGAATGGACAGCTAACCAAGAGACCCAGTACTTC
TRBD1 15 . TRBJ1-4 TRBV7-2 CASSNRGLFNEKLFF TGTGCCAGCAGCAACAGGGGGCTCTTTAATGAAAAACTGTTTTTT
. 13 many TRBJ2-7 TRBV9 CASSAVVASEQYF TGTGCCAGCAGCGCCGTCGTAGCCTCCGAGCAGTACTTC
TRBD1 16 . TRBJ1-5 TRBV7-9 CASSSSGTGGFQPQHF TGTGCCAGCAGCTCATCCGGGACAGGGGGCTTTCAGCCCCAGCATTTT
. 13 many TRBJ2-7 TRBV13 CASSLSSGRGQYF TGTGCCAGCAGCTTAAGCTCTGGGCGCGGGCAGTACTTC
TRBD1 15 . TRBJ1-5 TRBV10-3 CATSKTGGGTQPQHF TGTGCCACCAGTAAAACAGGGGGAGGCACTCAGCCCCAGCATTTT
TRBD1 14 few TRBJ1-2 TRBV6-5 CASSEQGEIYGYTF TGTGCCAGCAGTGAGCAGGGGGAAATCTATGGCTACACCTTC
. 14 many TRBJ2-2 TRBV6-2/TRBV6-3 CASSYSYNTGELFF TGTGCCAGCAGTTACTCTTACAACACCGGGGAGCTGTTTTTT
. 14 many TRBJ2-5 TRBV9 CASSAGTYQETQYF TGTGCCAGCAGCGCCGGGACCTATCAAGAGACCCAGTACTTC
TRBD1 13 many TRBJ2-5 TRBV10-3 CAIWTGGEETQYF TGTGCCATTTGGACAGGGGGTGAAGAGACCCAGTACTTC
. 14 . TRBJ1-6 TRBV6-5 CASSQSDGGSPLHF TGTGCCAGCAGCCAATCCGATGGCGGATCACCCCTCCACTTT
TRBD1 16 . TRBJ1-5 TRBV11-2 CAGSQDPTGVFQPQHF TGTGCCGGCAGCCAAGACCCGACAGGGGTATTTCAGCCCCAGCATTTT
. 12 few TRBJ1-2 TRBV29-1 CSVDRSGNGYTF TGCAGCGTTGATAGGTCAGGGAATGGCTACACCTTC
. 12 many TRBJ1-5 TRBV29-1 CSVGGYNQPQHF TGCAGCGTTGGGGGCTACAATCAGCCCCAGCATTTT
. 15 many TRBJ2-5 TRBV4-3 CASSQDLRGLETQYF TGCGCCAGCAGCCAAGATCTTAGGGGACTTGAGACCCAGTACTTC
. 16 . TRBJ1-1 TRBV20-1 CSARWGPLSPNTEAFF TGCAGTGCTAGATGGGGGCCTTTGTCACCGAACACTGAAGCTTTCTTT
TRBD1 17 many TRBJ1-2 TRBV12-3/TRBV12-4 CASRPTDGQGRGYGYTF TGTGCCAGCAGGCCAACCGACGGACAGGGTCGCGGGTATGGCTACACCTTC
. 14 . TRBJ1-4 TRBV9 CASSSEGQRKKLFF TGTGCCAGCAGCTCAGAAGGACAACGGAAAAAACTGTTTTTT
. 12 . TRBJ2-5 TRBV7-2 CASSHDLEPQYF TGTGCCAGCAGCCACGATCTGGAGCCCCAGTACTTC
. 15 many TRBJ2-2 TRBV2 CASSVKWGGTGELFF TGTGCCAGCAGTGTTAAGTGGGGCGGCACCGGGGAGCTGTTTTTT
. 12 . TRBJ1-6 TRBV7-4 CATAGDVAPLHF TGTGCCACAGCCGGGGACGTCGCACCCCTCCACTTT
TRBD1 12 . TRBJ1-1 TRBV29-1 CSGGQGFSEAFF TGCAGCGGGGGACAGGGATTCTCTGAAGCTTTCTTT
TRBD2 13 many TRBJ2-5 TRBV7-2 CASAPLRGETQYF TGTGCCAGCGCCCCCCTGCGGGGGGAGACCCAGTACTTC
. 13 many TRBJ2-2 TRBV29-1 CSVAEGGTGELFF TGCAGCGTAGCTGAAGGGGGGACCGGGGAGCTGTTTTTT
. 18 . TRBJ2-6 TRBV29-1 CSVEDRQFSGSGANVLTF TGCAGCGTTGAAGATCGACAGTTCTCTGGGTCTGGGGCCAACGTCCTGACTTTC
. 14 . TRBJ1-2 TRBV5-4 CASSTDSINYGYTF TGTGCCAGCAGCACGGACAGCATCAACTATGGCTACACCTTC
. 15 . TRBJ1-1 TRBV10-3 CAISGLGGRNTEAFF TGTGCCATCAGTGGGCTTGGGGGTAGGAACACTGAAGCTTTCTTT
. 17 . TRBJ2-6 TRBV6-6 CASRPTDGTSGANVLTF TGTGCCAGCAGACCTACGGACGGGACGTCTGGGGCCAACGTCCTGACTTTC
. 14 . TRBJ2-5 TRBV2 CARSGVGDRETQYF TGTGCCAGGTCAGGGGTTGGGGACCGAGAGACCCAGTACTTC
. 14 . TRBJ1-1 TRBV30 CAWSVRGANTEAFF TGTGCCTGGAGTGTACGCGGAGCGAACACTGAAGCTTTCTTT
TRBD2 16 . TRBJ2-5 TRBV7-7 CASSLGTSGLQETQYF TGTGCCAGCAGCTTGGGGACTAGCGGGCTCCAAGAGACCCAGTACTTC